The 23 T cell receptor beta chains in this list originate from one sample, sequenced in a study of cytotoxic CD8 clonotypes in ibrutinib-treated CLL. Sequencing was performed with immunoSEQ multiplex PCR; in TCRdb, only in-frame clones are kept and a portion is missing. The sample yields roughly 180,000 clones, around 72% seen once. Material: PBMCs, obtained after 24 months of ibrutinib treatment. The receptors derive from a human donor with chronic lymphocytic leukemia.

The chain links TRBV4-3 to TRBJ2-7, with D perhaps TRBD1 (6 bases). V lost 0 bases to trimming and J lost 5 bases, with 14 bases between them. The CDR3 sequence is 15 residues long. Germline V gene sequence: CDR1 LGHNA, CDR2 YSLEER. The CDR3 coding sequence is TGCGCCAGCAGCCAAGACGCCAGGGGTCACGACGAGCAGTACTTC. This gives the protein CASSQDARGHDEQYF.

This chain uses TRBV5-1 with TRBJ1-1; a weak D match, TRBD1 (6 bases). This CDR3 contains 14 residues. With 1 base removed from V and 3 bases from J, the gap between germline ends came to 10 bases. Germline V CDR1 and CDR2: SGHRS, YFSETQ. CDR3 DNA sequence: TGCGCCAGCAGCTTGTACAGGGCGGACACTGAAGCTTTCTTT. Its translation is CASSLYRADTEAFF.

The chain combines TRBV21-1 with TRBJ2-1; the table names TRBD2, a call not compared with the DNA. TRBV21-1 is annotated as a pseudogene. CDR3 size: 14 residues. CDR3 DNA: TGTGCCAGCAGTCCCGGACTAGCTAGGTATGAGCAGTTCTTC. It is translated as CASSPGLARYEQFF.

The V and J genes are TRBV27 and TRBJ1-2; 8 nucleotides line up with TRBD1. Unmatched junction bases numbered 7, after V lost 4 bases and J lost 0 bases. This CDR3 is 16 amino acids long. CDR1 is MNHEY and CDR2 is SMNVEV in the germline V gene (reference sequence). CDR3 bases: TGTGCCAGCAGTTCGGGACAGGTGTTAGCTAACTATGGCTACACCTTC. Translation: CASSSGQVLANYGYTF.

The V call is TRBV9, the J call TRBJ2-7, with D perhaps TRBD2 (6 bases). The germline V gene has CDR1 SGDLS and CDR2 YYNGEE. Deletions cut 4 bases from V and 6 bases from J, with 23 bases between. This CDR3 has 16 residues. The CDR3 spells CASSPIPGLLGREQYF. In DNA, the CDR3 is TGTGCCAGCAGCCCGATTCCCGGACTATTGGGGCGCGAGCAGTACTTC. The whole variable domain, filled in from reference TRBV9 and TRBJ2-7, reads DSGVTQTPKHLITATGQRVTLRCSPRSGDLSVYWYQQSLDQGLQFLIQYYNGEERAKGNILERFSAQQFPDLHSELNLSSLELGDSALYFCASSPIPGLLGREQYFGPGTRLTVT.

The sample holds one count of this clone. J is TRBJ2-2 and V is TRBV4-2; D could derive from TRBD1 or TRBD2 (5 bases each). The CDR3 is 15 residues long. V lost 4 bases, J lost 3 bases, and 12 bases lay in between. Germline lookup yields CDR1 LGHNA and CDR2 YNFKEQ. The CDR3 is CASSLIVGDTGELFF. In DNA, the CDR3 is TGTGCCAGCAGCCTAATCGTGGGGGACACCGGGGAGCTGTTTTTT.

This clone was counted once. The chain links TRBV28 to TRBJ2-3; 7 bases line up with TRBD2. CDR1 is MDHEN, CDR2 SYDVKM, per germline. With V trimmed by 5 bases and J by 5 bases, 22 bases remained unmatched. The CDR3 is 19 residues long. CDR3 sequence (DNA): TGTGCCAGCAGTCCCCTCCGCCCCGCGGCGGGAGTGTACCTAGATACGCAGTATTTT. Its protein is CASSPLRPAAGVYLDTQYF.

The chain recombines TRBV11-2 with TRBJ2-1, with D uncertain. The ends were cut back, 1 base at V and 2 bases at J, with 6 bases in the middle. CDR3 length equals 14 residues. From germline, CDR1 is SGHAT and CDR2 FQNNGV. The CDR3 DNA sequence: TGTGCCAGCAGCTTAGCTGCGACCTACAATGAGCAGTTCTTC. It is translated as CASSLAATYNEQFF.

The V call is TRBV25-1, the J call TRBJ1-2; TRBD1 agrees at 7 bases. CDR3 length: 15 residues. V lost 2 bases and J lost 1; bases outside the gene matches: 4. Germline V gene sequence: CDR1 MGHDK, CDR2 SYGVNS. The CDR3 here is CASSEARGVNYGYTF. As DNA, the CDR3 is TGTGCCAGCAGTGAAGCCAGGGGGGTTAACTATGGCTACACCTTC.

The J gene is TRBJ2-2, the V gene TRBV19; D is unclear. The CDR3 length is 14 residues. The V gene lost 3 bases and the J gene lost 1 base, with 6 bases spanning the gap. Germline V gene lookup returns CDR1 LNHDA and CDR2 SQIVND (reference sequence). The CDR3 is CASSIPGNTGELFF. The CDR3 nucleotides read TGTGCCAGTAGTATTCCGGGGAACACCGGGGAGCTGTTTTTT.

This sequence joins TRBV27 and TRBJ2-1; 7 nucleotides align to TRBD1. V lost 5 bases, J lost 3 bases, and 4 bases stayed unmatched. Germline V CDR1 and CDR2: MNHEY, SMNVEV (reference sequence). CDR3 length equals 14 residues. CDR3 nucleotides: TGTGCCAGCAGTCTTGGACAGGACTACAATGAGCAGTTCTTC. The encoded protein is CASSLGQDYNEQFF.

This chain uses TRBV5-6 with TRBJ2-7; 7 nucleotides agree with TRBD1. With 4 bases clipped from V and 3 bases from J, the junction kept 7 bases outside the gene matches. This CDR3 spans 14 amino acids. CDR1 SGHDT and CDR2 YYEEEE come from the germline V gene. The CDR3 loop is CASSGQVTDYEQYF. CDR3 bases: TGTGCCAGCAGCGGACAGGTGACGGACTACGAGCAGTACTTC.

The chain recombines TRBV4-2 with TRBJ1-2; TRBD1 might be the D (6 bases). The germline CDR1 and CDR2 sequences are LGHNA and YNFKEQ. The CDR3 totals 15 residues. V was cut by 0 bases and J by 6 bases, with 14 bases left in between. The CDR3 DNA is TGTGCCAGCAGCCAAGAAAACAGGGTTTTAAATGGCTACACCTTC. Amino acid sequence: CASSQENRVLNGYTF.

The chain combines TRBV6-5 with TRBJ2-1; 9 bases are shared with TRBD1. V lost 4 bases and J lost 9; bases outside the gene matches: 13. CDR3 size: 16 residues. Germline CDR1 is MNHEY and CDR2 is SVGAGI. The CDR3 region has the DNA TGTGCCAGCAGTTCCTTAAGGACAGGGGAAAAGGGTGAGCAGTTCTTC. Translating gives CASSSLRTGEKGEQFF.

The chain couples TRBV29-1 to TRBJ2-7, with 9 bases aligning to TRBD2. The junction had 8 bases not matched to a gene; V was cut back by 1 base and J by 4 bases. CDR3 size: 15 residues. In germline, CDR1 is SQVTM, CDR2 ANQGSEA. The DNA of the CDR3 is TGCAGCGTTGAAGGAGCGCTAGCGGGAAGGTACGAGCAGTACTTC. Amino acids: CSVEGALAGRYEQYF.

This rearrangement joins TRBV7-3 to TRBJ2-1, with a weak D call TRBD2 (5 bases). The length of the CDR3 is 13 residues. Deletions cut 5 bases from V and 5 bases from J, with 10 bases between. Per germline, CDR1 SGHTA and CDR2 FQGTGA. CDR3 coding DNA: TGTGCCAGCAGCCCCGACTACAACAATGAGCAGTTCTTC. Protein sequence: CASSPDYNNEQFF.

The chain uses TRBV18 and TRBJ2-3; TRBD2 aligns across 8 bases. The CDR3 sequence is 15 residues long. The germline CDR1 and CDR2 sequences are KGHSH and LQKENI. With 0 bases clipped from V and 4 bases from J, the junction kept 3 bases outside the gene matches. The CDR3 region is CASSPPSGRPDTQYF. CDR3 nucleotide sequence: TGTGCCAGCTCACCACCGAGCGGGAGACCAGATACGCAGTATTTT. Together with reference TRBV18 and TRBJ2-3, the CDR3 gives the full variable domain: NAGVMQNPRHLVRRRGQEARLRCSPMKGHSHVYWYRQLPEEGLKFMVYLQKENIIDESGMPKERFSAEFPKEGPSILRIQQVVRGDSAAYFCASSPPSGRPDTQYFGPGTRLTVL.

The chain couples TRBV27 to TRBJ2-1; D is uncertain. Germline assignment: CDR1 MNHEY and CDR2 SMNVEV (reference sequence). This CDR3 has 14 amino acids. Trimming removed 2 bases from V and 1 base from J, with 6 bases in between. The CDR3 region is CASSLAGSYNEQFF. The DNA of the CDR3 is TGTGCCAGCAGTTTAGCCGGGTCCTACAATGAGCAGTTCTTC.

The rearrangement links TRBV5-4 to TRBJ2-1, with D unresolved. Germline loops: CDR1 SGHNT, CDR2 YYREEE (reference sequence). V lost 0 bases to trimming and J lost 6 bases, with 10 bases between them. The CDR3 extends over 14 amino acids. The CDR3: CASSLVARGNEQFF. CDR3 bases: TGTGCCAGCAGCTTGGTCGCACGAGGCAATGAGCAGTTCTTC.

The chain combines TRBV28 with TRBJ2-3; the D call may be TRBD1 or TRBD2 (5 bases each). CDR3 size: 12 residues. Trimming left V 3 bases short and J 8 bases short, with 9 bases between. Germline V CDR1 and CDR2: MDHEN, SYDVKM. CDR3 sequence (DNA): TGTGCCAGCAGTTTCGGGACCCGTACGCAGTATTTT. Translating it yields CASSFGTRTQYF.

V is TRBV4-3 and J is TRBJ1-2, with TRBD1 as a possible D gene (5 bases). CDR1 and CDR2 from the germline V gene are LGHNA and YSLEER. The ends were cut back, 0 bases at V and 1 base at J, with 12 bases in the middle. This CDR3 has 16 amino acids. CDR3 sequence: CASSQDLADSNYGYTF. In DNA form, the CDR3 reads TGCGCCAGCAGCCAAGACTTAGCAGACAGTAACTATGGCTACACCTTC.

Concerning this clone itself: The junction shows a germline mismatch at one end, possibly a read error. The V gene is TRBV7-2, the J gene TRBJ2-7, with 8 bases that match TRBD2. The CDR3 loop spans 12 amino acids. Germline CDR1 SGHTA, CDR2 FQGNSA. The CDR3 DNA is TGTGCCAGCAGCTCCCGGACTAGCTCGTTGCACTTC. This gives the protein CASSSRTSSLHF.

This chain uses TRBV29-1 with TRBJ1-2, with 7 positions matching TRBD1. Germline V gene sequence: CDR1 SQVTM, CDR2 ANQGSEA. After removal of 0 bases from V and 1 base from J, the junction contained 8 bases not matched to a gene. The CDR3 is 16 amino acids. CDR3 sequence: CSVEDHLGQNNYGYTF. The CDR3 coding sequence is TGCAGCGTTGAAGATCACTTGGGACAGAATAACTATGGCTACACCTTC.